This T cell receptor (beta chain) came from a study of CD8 T cells in Susac syndrome (dated by TCRdb to between 2018 and 2021). About the full investigation: Of the Susac syndrome patients who were sequenced, eight or nine were in clinical remission while six had clinically active disease. Whether CD8+ T cell activation and differentiation in Susac syndrome was antigen driven was tested using repertoire sequencing. The clonality of the CD8+ T cell repertoire was compared across 12 healthy donors, around 14 Susac syndrome patients and around 16 multiple sclerosis patients. At blood withdrawal, Susac syndrome patients were either therapy-naive, taking corticosteroids (in some cases with IVIg as well), or taking IVIg alone. On the study overall, not on this receptor specifically: Sixteen and five Susac-specific public clones were found in the total CD8+ and CD8+ TEMRA repertoires, respectively. The TCR sequencing and HLA analysis was acknowledged to have included a relatively small number of individuals. CD8+ repertoires in Susac syndrome showed clonal expansion, which was highest in CD8+ TEMRA cells and was greater in clinically active patients than in remitting patients.

Of note for this clonotype: It has no known antigen specificity. No clone much larger than this one lies a single base away; base qualities are absent.

Trimmed from V: 0 bases; trimmed from J: 11 bases; junction bases lacking a gene match: 6. The cysteine opens and the phenylalanine closes a CDR3 of 13 amino acids. The retained sequence is limited to the CDR3, 39 bases, with the frame set at the first base. In the germline V gene (reference sequence), CDR1 corresponds to DFQATT and CDR2 to SNEGSKA. RNA was extracted using the RNeasy kit, and roughly 0.45 to 1 ug of the RNA was reverse transcribed with random hexamers. TCR beta CDR3 regions were amplified with the immunoSEQ multiplex PCR assay covering 54 Vbeta and 13 Jbeta segments. Bias from PCR amplification was corrected by using a synthetic template baseline for primer optimization and for computational correction. For the original study's pipeline: Reads were annotated to V, D and J genes per IMGT and analyzed with immunoSEQ Analyzer, keeping only productive sequences. Clonality was calculated as one minus the Shannon entropy normalized by log2 of the number of productive unique sequences. Public and private clones were assessed among the 100 most prevalent clones of each patient and control. Clones were defined as Susac-specific when absent from the healthy and MS cohorts, from 1,000 to 1,100 published viral clones and from other ImmuneACCESS disease sequences. The public reads were reanalyzed by TCRdb: fastp trimming at Q25, MiXCR alignment, in-frame beta chains only. Each entry merges the rows of one CDR3 protein and shows their most common DNA and genes. TCRdb's processing, not the study's, gives the V and J calls here. The sample records about 90,000 distinct CDR3 sequences, approximately 96% of which are singletons. The ten largest clones add up to 0.55% to 0.8% of the sample.

Peripheral blood CD8+ and CD4+ T cells from healthy donors, Susac syndrome patients and multiple sclerosis patients were profiled using high-throughput TCR beta sequencing. Susac syndrome patients met recently defined diagnostic criteria for definite or probable disease. Bulk CD8+ and CD4+ T cells were purified magnetically by negative isolation, whereas CD8+ TEMRA cells were enriched by FACS. Blood was collected in EDTA tubes and processed within 24 hours, with PBMCs isolated through density gradient centrifugation. PBMCs intended for TCR sequencing were cryopreserved in liquid nitrogen and thawed later in a water bath at 37 degrees C. The sorted or isolated CD4+, CD8+ and CD8+ TEMRA cells reached a purity of at least 90%.

The sequencing sample was made of CD8+ T cells from PBMCs. This sequence was found in a human donor with Susac syndrome. The receptor chain draws on TRBV20-1 and TRBJ1-4, with 7 central nucleotides matching TRBD1. The nucleotide sequence reads as follows: TGCAGTGCTAGAGATGATAAGGGGGCTAAACTGTTTTTT. It specifies CSARDDKGAKLFF.